This T cell receptor beta chain stems from a study of Ad26.COV2.S vaccination and SARS-CoV-2 variants. Study summary: In the study, Ad26.COV2.S was injected intramuscularly once, or twice 56 days apart.

About this clone: Its antigen is undetermined.

The CDR3 consists of 15 residues. Germline trimming cut 3 bases from V and 0 bases from J; bases unmatched to any gene: 4. Germline V gene lookup returns CDR1 LNHDA and CDR2 SQIVND (reference sequence). Study results and limitations: The breadth of spike-specific CD8+ and CD4+ T cell responses after vaccination was reportedly substantial. People who got the vaccine or the placebo had similar non-spike TCR breadth.

The data were produced by immunoSEQ multiplex PCR, yet TCRdb's version contains in-frame clones alone and is incomplete. The sample gives roughly 500,000 clones, around nine tenths of which show up once; about 13% is in the top ten. Regarding treatment: roughly 20 received Ad26.COV2.S at low or high dose, single or two shots; about 5 received placebo; per-sample allocation not given. Each sample was drawn 63 days after the first injection (of vaccine or placebo). Sequencing used peripheral blood, obtained in a trial of Ad26.COV2.S vaccine versus placebo. This clonotype was sampled from a person between 18 and 65 years old who received the Ad26.COV2.S COVID-19 vaccine or a placebo. This chain joins TRBV19 and TRBJ1-2; 7 nucleotides agree with TRBD1. The CDR3 bases are TGTGCCAGTAGTATTTCGGGACAGCCTAACTATGGCTACACCTTC. The encoded protein is CASSISGQPNYGYTF.